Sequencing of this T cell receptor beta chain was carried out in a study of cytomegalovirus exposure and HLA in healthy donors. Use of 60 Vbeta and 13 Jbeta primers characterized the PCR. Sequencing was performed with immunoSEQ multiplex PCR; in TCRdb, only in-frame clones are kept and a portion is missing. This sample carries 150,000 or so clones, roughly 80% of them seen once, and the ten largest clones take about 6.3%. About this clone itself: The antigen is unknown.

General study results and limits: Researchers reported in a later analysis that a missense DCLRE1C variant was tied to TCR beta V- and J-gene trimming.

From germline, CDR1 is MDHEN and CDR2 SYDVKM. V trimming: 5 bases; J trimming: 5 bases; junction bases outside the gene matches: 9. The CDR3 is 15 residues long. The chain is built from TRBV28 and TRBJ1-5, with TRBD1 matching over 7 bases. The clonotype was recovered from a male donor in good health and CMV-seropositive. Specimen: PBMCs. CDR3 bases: TGTGCCAGCAGTCCTTTACAGGGGCGCCATCAGCCCCAGCATTTT. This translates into CASSPLQGRHQPQHF.